Following are 16 T cell receptor beta chains from one sample sequenced in a study of blood T cell repertoires in COVID-19 (dated by TCRdb to the early 2020s). Library preparation employed the immunoSEQ multiplex PCR assay. TCRdb retrieved this table from immuneACCESS and kept in-frame rearrangements only. Not all clones are present; in checked studies, unresolved V genes account for under half, and no reason is known for the remainder. Counted in this sample were about 74,000 clones; roughly 74% of them appeared once. Less than 20% of the sample belongs to the ten largest clones. The specimen was peripheral blood. The receptors originated from a human donor in a cohort sampled during active COVID-19.

The genes are TRBV5-5 and TRBJ2-2; perhaps TRBD1 as D (5 bases). The V and J ends lost 1 base and 4 bases respectively, with 11 bases between them. Germline lookup yields CDR1 SGHKS and CDR2 YYEKEE (reference sequence). CDR3 length: 15 amino acids. The CDR3 region has the DNA TGTGCCAGCAGCTTGAGGGGATGGGGCACCGGGGAGCTGTTTTTT. This sequence encodes CASSLRGWGTGELFF.

V gene TRBV4-3 combines with J gene TRBJ1-4; D gene ambiguous. Germline V gene sequence: CDR1 LGHNA, CDR2 YSLEER. The CDR3 spans 14 residues. The V end was cut by 3 bases, the J end by 10 bases, with 15 bases between. CDR3 bases: TGCGCCAGCAGCCAGTTATTGGCGGGTGGAAAACTGTTTTTT. It encodes CASSQLLAGGKLFF.

The chain combines TRBV6-5 with TRBJ1-2, with D perhaps TRBD1 (6 bases). V was shortened by 5 bases and J by 6 bases, with 16 bases between the two germline ends. Germline CDR1 and CDR2: MNHEY and SVGAGI. The CDR3 extends over 14 amino acids. The CDR3 spells CASSNRVSTHGYTF. Written as DNA, the CDR3 is TGTGCCAGCAGTAACAGGGTCTCTACCCATGGCTACACCTTC.

The CDR3 DNA reads as TGTGCCAGTAGTATAGATGGGCGAGAGACCCAGTACTTC. It encodes CASSIDGRETQYF. The genes are TRBV19 and TRBJ2-5; D not certain. The CDR3 covers 13 residues. CDR1 is LNHDA, CDR2 SQIVND, per germline (reference sequence). V gave up 0 bases and J gave up 4 bases, with 6 bases separating them.

DNA of the CDR3: TGCGCCAGCAGCGTGGAGAGCTCCTATAATTCACCCCTCCACTTT. This codes for CASSVESSYNSPLHF. The J gene is TRBJ1-6, the V gene TRBV5-1; D gene unclear. Per germline, CDR1 SGHRS and CDR2 YFSETQ. This CDR3 is 15 amino acids long. The germline V and J ends were trimmed by 4 bases and 0 bases, with 8 bases remaining between them.

This chain uses TRBV7-8 with TRBJ2-7; 8 bases agree with TRBD1. The CDR3 loop spans 15 amino acids. The V gene's germline CDR1 is SGHVS and CDR2 FQNEAQ. After removal of 5 bases from V and 0 bases from J, the junction contained 6 bases not matched to a gene. This CDR3 is CASSNGQGASYEQYF. In DNA, the CDR3 is TGTGCCAGCAGCAACGGACAGGGAGCCTCCTACGAGCAGTACTTC. The full variable domain, its missing parts supplied by reference TRBV7-8 and TRBJ2-7, is GAGVSQSPRYKVAKRGQDVALRCDPISGHVSLFWYQQALGQGPEFLTYFQNEAQLDKSGLPSDRFFAERPEGSVSTLKIQRTQQEDSAVYLCASSNGQGASYEQYFGPGTRLTVT.

This rearrangement joins TRBV18 to TRBJ2-7; 7 nucleotides match TRBD1. CDR3 length equals 15 residues. CDR1 and CDR2 (germline): KGHSH, LQKENI. The V and J ends lost 4 bases and 4 bases, in that order; junction bases with no gene match: 10. CDR3 coding DNA: TGTGCCAGCTCACTAGAGCCGGGACAGACTTACGAGCAGTACTTC. This sequence encodes CASSLEPGQTYEQYF.

The chain combines TRBV5-1 with TRBJ2-1, with 7 nucleotides matching TRBD1. CDR1 and CDR2 (germline): SGHRS, YFSETQ. The CDR3 totals 15 residues. V trimming: 0 bases; J trimming: 4 bases; junction bases outside the gene matches: 4. Written as DNA, the CDR3 is TGCGCCAGCAGCTTGGGACAGGGAAGGTACAATGAGCAGTTCTTC. As protein: CASSLGQGRYNEQFF.

The chain links TRBV10-3 to TRBJ2-5; 11 bases map to TRBD2. The CDR3 has 16 residues. Germline CDR1 ENHRY, CDR2 SYGVKD. Trimming at V came to 3 bases and at J to 5 bases, leaving 8 bases not matched to a gene. The CDR3 protein is CAISDDTSGRLETQYF. The DNA for the CDR3 is TGTGCCATCAGTGACGATACTAGCGGGAGATTGGAGACCCAGTACTTC.

This clone has a count of ten or more. CDR3 coding DNA: TGCGCCAGCAGCTTGTCGTCGCGGGAGAGCAATGAGCAGTTCTTC. This gives the protein CASSLSSRESNEQFF. The chain joins TRBV5-1 to TRBJ2-1, with 7 bases lining up with TRBD2. Germline V gene lookup returns CDR1 SGHRS and CDR2 YFSETQ. The CDR3 contains 15 residues. The ends lost 1 base at V and 6 bases at J; junction bases unmatched: 7.

The CDR3 sequence: CASSLGRDYGYTF. The CDR3 nucleotides read TGTGCCAGCAGCTTAGGCAGGGACTATGGCTACACCTTC. The V gene is TRBV7-9, the J gene TRBJ1-2, with D possibly TRBD1 on 5 matching bases. The CDR3 is 13 amino acids. Per the germline V gene, CDR1 is SEHNR and CDR2 is FQNEAQ (reference sequence). The ends were cut back, 1 base at V and 3 bases at J, with 6 bases in the middle.

The chain links TRBV9 to TRBJ2-5; 9 nucleotides match TRBD2. Per germline, CDR1 SGDLS and CDR2 YYNGEE. The CDR3 contains 16 residues. V dropped 0 bases and J dropped 2; count of bases not matched to a gene: 5. CDR3 in amino acids: CASSVGGLAGQETQYF. In nucleotides, the CDR3 is TGTGCCAGCAGCGTAGGGGGGCTAGCGGGACAAGAGACCCAGTACTTC.

The CDR3 sequence is CASSIGRQGSYEQYF. CDR3 nucleotide sequence: TGTGCCAGTAGTATCGGGAGACAGGGCTCCTACGAGCAGTACTTC. The chain couples TRBV19 to TRBJ2-7, with a possible D match to TRBD1 (7 bases). The CDR3 length is 15 residues. Germline CDR1 LNHDA, CDR2 SQIVND (reference sequence). Trimming removed 3 bases from V and 0 bases from J, with 12 bases in between.

This sequence joins TRBV6-6 and TRBJ1-3; tentative D call: TRBD1 (6 bases). CDR1 and CDR2 (germline): MNHNY, SVGAGI (reference sequence). The ends were cut back, 6 bases at V and 2 bases at J, with 11 bases in the middle. The CDR3 has 14 residues. This CDR3 is CASSPGDTGNTIYF. CDR3 in DNA: TGTGCCAGCAGCCCAGGGGATACTGGAAACACCATATATTTT.

This clone was seen more than once but under ten times. The rearrangement joins TRBV5-1 to TRBJ2-3; D is uncertain. CDR1 is SGHRS, CDR2 YFSETQ, per germline. The V gene lost 1 base and the J gene lost 6 bases, with 9 bases spanning the gap. The CDR3 is made up of 13 amino acids. CDR3 sequence reads: CASSLSGPDTQYF. The DNA for the CDR3 is TGCGCCAGCAGCTTGAGTGGGCCTGATACGCAGTATTTT.

This clone has only one observation. The chain carries TRBV27 and TRBJ1-6; 8 bases are shared with TRBD1. Germline V CDR1 and CDR2: MNHEY, SMNVEV (reference sequence). Unmatched junction bases numbered 4, after V lost 3 bases and J lost 9 bases. There are 14 residues in the CDR3. The CDR3 protein is CASSFVTGASPLHF. The CDR3 nucleotides read TGTGCCAGCAGTTTTGTGACAGGGGCTTCACCCCTCCACTTT.